This T cell receptor beta chain was sequenced during a study of CD8+ T cells in alopecia areata. Treatment defined: oral pan-JAK inhibitor, 5-10 mg twice daily. Sequencing relied on a cDNA template that was reverse transcribed from extracted RNA. Data came from immunoSEQ multiplex PCR; TCRdb stores just in-frame clones and leaves some out. The profile covers 150,000 to 200,000 clones, with around 64% appearing a single time and about 1.3% taken by the ten largest. Germline V gene sequence: CDR1 SGDLS, CDR2 YYNGEE. The CDR3 is 15 residues long. V lost 3 bases and J lost 3, with 15 bases in between. The V and J genes are TRBV9 and TRBJ1-1; the D gene is possibly TRBD1 (5 bases). This TCR derives from a human donor with alopecia areata. Material: CD4+ T cells sorted from blood, obtained at approximately week 50, from a patient treated with tofacitinib. Written as DNA, the CDR3 is TGTGCCAGCAGCGATAGGCGGGGGTTACACACTGAAGCTTTCTTT. This encodes CASSDRRGLHTEAFF.